A selection of T cell receptor beta chains follows, all from one sample in a study of response to subunit inactivated influenza vaccine. TCRdb analysed the RT-PCR reads with MiXCR anew, one entry per CDR3 protein. The data show 600,000 to 850,000 distinct CDR3 sequences, 14% seen once. Sample: PBMCs from blood, taken 14 to 15 days before vaccination. These TCRs come from a man aged 50 or older who received an inactivated influenza vaccine. CDR3s include the opening cysteine and the closing phenylalanine or tryptophan. D genes are given only for firm matches. Clone size is shown for a subset of rows, as once, few, many or a class of expanded clone.

D,V,size,length,J,DNA,CDR3
-,TRBV5-1,few,15,TRBJ1-1,TGCGCCAGCAGCTTGGTTGGGGAGATGAACACTGAAGCTTTCTTT,CASSLVGEMNTEAFF
-,TRBV30,few,12,TRBJ2-3,TGTGCCTGGAGTGCCCTGATAGGTACGCAGTATTTT,CAWSALIGTQYF
TRBD1,TRBV12-3/TRBV12-4,few,15,TRBJ2-2,TGTGCCAGCACCGCCGGGACAGCCAACACCGGGGAGCTGTTTTTT,CASTAGTANTGELFF
TRBD2,TRBV4-3,few,17,TRBJ2-1,TGCGCCAGCAGGTGGGGGGACGGGAGGGAGAGCTACAATGAGCAGTTCTTC,CASRWGDGRESYNEQFF
-,TRBV20-1,few,15,TRBJ2-3,TGCAGTGCTAGAGTTTTCGGAGGAAGCACAGATACGCAGTATTTT,CSARVFGGSTDTQYF
-,TRBV9,-,15,TRBJ2-5,TGTGCCAGCAGCCCCGTACACGGGAGTTTTGAGACCCAGTACTTC,CASSPVHGSFETQYF
-,TRBV6-2/TRBV6-3,few,14,TRBJ2-2,TGTGCCAGCAGAGCCGGGACGGCCACCGGGGAGCTGTTTTTT,CASRAGTATGELFF
TRBD2,TRBV10-1,many,15,TRBJ2-1,TGCGCCAGCAGACCCTCTAGCGGGTGCTACAATGAGCAGTTCTTC,CASRPSSGCYNEQFF
TRBD1,TRBV4-3,-,14,TRBJ1-1,TGCGCCAGCAGCCAAGACACAGGGGTTTCCGAAGCTTTCTTT,CASSQDTGVSEAFF
TRBD2,TRBV7-2,few,13,TRBJ2-1,TGTGCCAGCAGCTTATTCTCGGGGAGGGCGGGGTTCTTC,CASSLFSGRAGFF
-,TRBV6-1,-,15,TRBJ2-2,TGTGCCAGCAGTCTAATGTCCGCGAACACCGGGGAGCTGTTTTTT,CASSLMSANTGELFF
TRBD1,TRBV29-1,-,14,TRBJ1-1,TGCAGCGTGAAACGACAGGGTATGAACACTGAAGCTTTCTTT,CSVKRQGMNTEAFF
-,TRBV7-9,few,15,TRBJ2-1,TGTGCCAGCAGCAGACTAGGACGGTCCTACAATGAGCAGTTCTTC,CASSRLGRSYNEQFF
TRBD1,TRBV20-1,-,14,TRBJ2-7,TGCAGTGCTCCGAAACAGGGGAACACCTACGAGCAGTACTTC,CSAPKQGNTYEQYF
TRBD1,TRBV5-1,-,14,TRBJ1-1,TGCGCCAGCAGCCCGGACAGGCCGGGTTCTGAAGCTTTCTTT,CASSPDRPGSEAFF
TRBD1,TRBV5-1,many,14,TRBJ2-7,TGCGCCAGCAGCTTTAACAGGGGGATGGGGGAGCAGTACTTC,CASSFNRGMGEQYF
-,TRBV19,-,12,TRBJ2-1,TGTGCCAGTATCGGACGTTGGGGTGAGCAGTTCTTC,CASIGRWGEQFF
-,TRBV27,few,13,TRBJ2-6,TGTGCCAGCAGAGGAACTGGGGCCAACGTCCTGACTTTC,CASRGTGANVLTF
-,TRBV12-3/TRBV12-4,few,15,TRBJ1-5,TGTGCCAGCAGTTTATTGGGGCAGGGAGGACAGCCCCAGCATTTT,CASSLLGQGGQPQHF
TRBD2,TRBV12-3/TRBV12-4,few,18,TRBJ2-1,TGTGCCAGCACCCCGTCCGGGGGGGCAACCGGCTCCTACAATGAGCAGTTCTTC,CASTPSGGATGSYNEQFF
TRBD1,TRBV5-1,-,15,TRBJ1-1,TGCGCCAGCAGCCGGATGGGACAGATCAACACTGAAGCTTTCTTT,CASSRMGQINTEAFF
TRBD2,TRBV6-1,-,15,TRBJ2-2,TGTGCCAGCACGGGAATTGGCGGGAGGACCGGGGAGCTGTTTTTT,CASTGIGGRTGELFF
-,TRBV4-3,-,16,TRBJ1-6,TGCGCCAGCAGCCAAGAGGGGGTTTCCAATAATTCACCCCTCCACTTT,CASSQEGVSNNSPLHF
-,TRBV5-1,few,15,TRBJ2-3,TGCGCCAGCAGCGGATCTGGTTACAGCCCAGATACGCAGTATTTT,CASSGSGYSPDTQYF
-,TRBV6-5,few,16,TRBJ2-7,TGTGCCAGCAGTTACTCCCGGCAGGGAGGAGGGTACGAGCAGTACTTC,CASSYSRQGGGYEQYF
TRBD2,TRBV4-3,many,16,TRBJ2-3,TGCGCCAGCAGCCAAGATCGGCTAGCGGGAGCAGATACGCAGTATTTT,CASSQDRLAGADTQYF
-,TRBV7-9,-,16,TRBJ2-3,TGTGCCAGCAGCTCTAGCCTGGGCGGGATTACAGATACGCAGTATTTT,CASSSSLGGITDTQYF
-,TRBV21-1,few,17,TRBJ1-2,TGTGCCAGCAGCAGGGACAGCCCTATTTACGAGCCCTATGGCTACACCTTC,CASSRDSPIYEPYGYTF
TRBD2,TRBV24-1,-,15,TRBJ2-1,TGTGCCACCAGTCATTATAGCGGGCCTTACAATGAGCAGTTCTTC,CATSHYSGPYNEQFF
TRBD1,TRBV9,few,14,TRBJ1-3,TGTGCCAGCAGCCCCAGGACAGGGGTTGACACCATATATTTT,CASSPRTGVDTIYF
TRBD1,TRBV6-1,-,14,TRBJ2-7,TGTGCCAGCACCCCCGGACAGGGGGCGGGCGAGCAGTACTTC,CASTPGQGAGEQYF
TRBD1,TRBV4-1,few,14,TRBJ1-5,TGCGCCAGCAGCCAACGACAGGGGGTTCAGCCCCAGCATTTT,CASSQRQGVQPQHF
-,TRBV24-1,few,15,TRBJ2-2,TGTGCCACCAGTGATTTTATCGGGAACGCCGGGGAGCTGTTTTTT,CATSDFIGNAGELFF
TRBD2,TRBV9,few,15,TRBJ2-7,TGTGCCAGCAGCGTCGGGACTAGCGGTTTCTACGAGCAGTACTTC,CASSVGTSGFYEQYF
TRBD1,TRBV5-6,-,12,TRBJ2-1,TGTGCCAGCAGCTTGGCCGCAGGGGGACAGTTCTTC,CASSLAAGGQFF
TRBD1,TRBV9,-,15,TRBJ1-3,TGTGCCAGCAGCGTAGAGGGGGCGGACGGAAACACCATATATTTT,CASSVEGADGNTIYF
-,TRBV20-1,many,15,TRBJ2-3,TGCAGTGCTAGAGAGGACGGGTTGGATTGGGATACGCAGTATTTT,CSAREDGLDWDTQYF